This T cell receptor beta chain was found in a study of beta chain features in type 1 diabetes (dated by TCRdb to 2017 to 2018). For the study in its entirety: Mean age, gender distribution, total cell number and subset yield did not differ between patients and healthy donors. Regulatory and stem cell-like memory subsets were isolated from only 8 patients and about 8 healthy donors, whereas naive and central memory subsets came from all 28 donors. A total of around 110,000,000 sorted cells were examined across all samples, and RNA yield correlated strongly with the number of cells per subset. The study compared the TCRB repertoires of sorted circulating CD4+ T cell subsets in recently diagnosed type 1 diabetes patients with those in matched healthy donors.

The V end gives up 4 bases and the J end 2 bases, leaving 8 bases in the junction not matched to a gene. Looking up the germline V gene (reference sequence) yields CDR1 SGHNT and CDR2 YYREEE. From the cysteine through the phenylalanine, the CDR3 covers 15 amino acids. Only the CDR3 portion is preserved as DNA: 45 bases, with reading frame beginning at the first base. Study-level results and caveats: At VDJ recombination sites, type 1 diabetes patients had fewer insertions and more deleted nucleotides, which implies abnormalities in thymic rearrangement. Shorter templates might have been favored by PCR, but patient and control samples were amplified and corrected together, so both groups would have been affected equally by any skew. Type 1 diabetes patients showed a moderate but significant shortening of TCRB CDR3 length in all four CD4+ subsets. Sequencing cDNA rather than genomic DNA could over-represent highly expressing activated cells, although activation and CD3 levels did not differ between groups. Only small numbers of individuals were included in the HLA sub-analyses, which left unresolved whether HLA type had any influence on TCRB rearrangement. Naive, central memory and regulatory TCRB repertoires appeared to be more alike among patients than among healthy donors.

The entire isolated RNA was reverse transcribed using the High Capacity cDNA Reverse Transcription Kit, and thus expressed TCRB transcripts were sequenced. Naive, central memory and regulatory T cell samples underwent deep immunoSEQ sequencing, averaging around 4 million total reads per sample. Sorted cells were lysed in RLT buffer, and RNA was extracted using DNase-treated RNeasy Micro or Mini kits according to cell number. To prevent cross-contamination, each cell subset was processed individually, whereas patient and healthy donor samples were processed jointly. Using the immunoSEQ multiplex PCR, TCRB sequences were amplified from cDNA into 87-bp fragments spanning the CDR3 region. Sequencing of the amplicons was done on the Illumina HiSeq platform. Per the authors' processing: PCR bias was computationally corrected using synthetic template baselines, reads within Hamming distance 2 were collapsed, and singletons that could not be merged were discarded. Reads were aligned against IMGT so that V, D and J genes, CDR3 length and insertions or deletions at six rearrangement sites could be assigned. Within each subset, clonotype counts were normalized to the number of sorted cells before true diversity and Gini coefficients were calculated with the tcR R package. The overlap coefficient, calculated on TCRB nucleotide sequences, was used to quantify repertoire sharing. As a proxy for the pre-selection repertoire, out-of-frame TCRB sequences from naive cells were analyzed. Not all clones reach the TCRdb copy of this immuneACCESS table, which keeps in-frame sequences only. Checked studies attribute under half of the gap to unresolved V genes and leave the rest unexplained. V and J calls and clone size follow that table, whereas D and trimming were derived from the DNA. This sample has hundreds of thousands of clones in its table, and over 11% of those were observed once. The ten largest make up around 0.035% of the sample.

Each donor gave one peripheral blood draw, approximately 100 mL on average, collected into heparinised tubes. A BD FACSAria II was used to sort naive, central memory, regulatory and stem cell-like memory CD4+ T cells with a panel that included CD45RO, CCR7, CD25, CD127, CD95 and CD27. A purity above 95% was achieved for all sorted populations. PBMCs were separated immediately by Lymphoprep density gradient centrifugation and were stained directly, without being cultured. To minimize batch effects, samples were stained and sorted in pairs, one healthy donor with one patient per experiment. This clone was recorded a few times. The antigen it recognizes is unknown. Qualities for individual bases were not recorded, and no much larger clone is one base off.

The material sequenced was naive CD4+ T cells from blood. The cell subset or site label on this specimen signifies: true naive CD4+ T cells. The receptor was derived from a man aged 25 to 40 in good health. The sequence is built from TRBV5-4 and TRBJ1-1, and TRBD1 aligns with 7 junction nucleotides. CDR3 protein: CASSPATGRNTEAFF. The DNA sequence reads TGTGCCAGCAGCCCTGCGACAGGGCGCAACACTGAAGCTTTCTTT.